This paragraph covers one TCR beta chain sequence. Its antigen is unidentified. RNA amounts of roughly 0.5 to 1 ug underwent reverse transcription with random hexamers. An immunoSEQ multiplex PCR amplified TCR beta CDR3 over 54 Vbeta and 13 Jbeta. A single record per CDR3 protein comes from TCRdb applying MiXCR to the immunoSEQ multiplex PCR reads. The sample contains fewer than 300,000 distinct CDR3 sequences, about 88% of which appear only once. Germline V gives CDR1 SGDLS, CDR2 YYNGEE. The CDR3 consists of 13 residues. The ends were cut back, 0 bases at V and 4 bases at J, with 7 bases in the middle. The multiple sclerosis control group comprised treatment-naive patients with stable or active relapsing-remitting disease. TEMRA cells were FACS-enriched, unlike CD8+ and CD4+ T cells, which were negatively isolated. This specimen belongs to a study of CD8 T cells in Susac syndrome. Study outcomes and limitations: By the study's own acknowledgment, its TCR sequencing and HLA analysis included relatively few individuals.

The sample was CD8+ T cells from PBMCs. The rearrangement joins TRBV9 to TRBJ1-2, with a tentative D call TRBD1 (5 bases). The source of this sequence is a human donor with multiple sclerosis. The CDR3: CASSVGGPYGYTF. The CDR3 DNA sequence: TGTGCCAGCAGCGTAGGGGGACCCTATGGCTACACCTTC. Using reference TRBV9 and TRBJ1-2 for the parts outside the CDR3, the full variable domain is DSGVTQTPKHLITATGQRVTLRCSPRSGDLSVYWYQQSLDQGLQFLIQYYNGEERAKGNILERFSAQQFPDLHSELNLSSLELGDSALYFCASSVGGPYGYTFGSGTRLTVV.